This TCR beta chain was obtained from a study of CD8 T cells in Susac syndrome. RNA in amounts of roughly 0.5 to 1 ug was reverse transcribed with random hexamers. Amplification of TCR beta CDR3 across 54 Vbeta and 13 Jbeta was performed with immunoSEQ multiplex PCR. TCRdb reprocessed the immunoSEQ multiplex PCR reads via MiXCR and lists one record per CDR3 protein. The sample yields roughly 120,000 distinct CDR3 sequences, approximately 93% seen once. The CDR3 sequence is 11 residues long. V was cut by 7 bases and J by 5 bases, with 9 bases left in between. The germline gives CDR1 SQVTM, CDR2 ANQGSEA.

Sequencing was done on a sample of CD8+ T cells from PBMCs. This TCR was recovered from a human donor with multiple sclerosis. V usage is TRBV29-1 and J usage is TRBJ2-1, with D possibly TRBD2 on 6 matching bases. The CDR3 nucleotides read TGCAGCGCCCGGGAGAACAATGAGCAGTTCTTC. Translation gives CSARENNEQFF.